Each of the 20 T cell receptor beta chains below was sequenced from the same sample in a study of identical twins. Each CDR3 protein is one row after TCRdb ran MiXCR on the 5' RACE reads. This table has around 250,000 distinct CDR3 sequences, roughly an eighth appearing once. The same sample was also used in a study of yellow fever vaccine responses in identical twins.

Input material: memory (CD45RO+) T cells sorted from blood. These receptors were obtained from a woman aged 18-29 years in good health.

This clonotype was seen just once. The chain links TRBV29-1 to TRBJ2-3; maybe TRBD2 (6 bases). V lost 6 bases and J 1 base, leaving 23 bases between the germline ends. CDR1 and CDR2 from the germline V gene are SQVTM and ANQGSEA. The CDR3 runs to 17 residues. The CDR3 DNA follows: TGCAGCGTAGACCTTAACTGGGCCAGGGAGGGCACAGATACGCAGTATTTT. Amino acids: CSVDLNWAREGTDTQYF.

The chain links TRBV5-1 to TRBJ2-5, with D uncertain. The CDR3 totals 13 residues. Trimming removed 7 bases from V and 4 bases from J, with 14 bases in between. Germline V lookup: CDR1 SGHRS, CDR2 YFSETQ. The CDR3 loop is CASAPSPRETQYF. The DNA for the CDR3 is TGCGCCAGCGCCCCATCCCCGCGAGAGACCCAGTACTTC. The full variable domain, rest sourced from reference TRBV5-1 and TRBJ2-5, is KAGVTQTPRYLIKTRGQQVTLSCSPISGHRSVSWYQQTPGQGLQFLFEYFSETQRNKGNFPGRFSGRQFSNSRSEMNVSTLELGDSALYLCASAPSPRETQYFGPGTRLLVL.

This clonotype was seen only once. V is TRBV12-3 or TRBV12-4 and J is TRBJ2-5; 12 nucleotides line up with TRBD2. With V trimmed by 0 bases and J by 3 bases, 2 bases remained unmatched. This CDR3 spans 16 amino acids. The CDR3 is CASSLALAGGKETQYF. CDR3 nucleotides: TGTGCCAGCAGTTTAGCGCTAGCGGGAGGGAAAGAGACCCAGTACTTC.

This clonotype appeared a few times. The chain recombines TRBV7-2 with TRBJ2-3, with D unclear. CDR1 is SGHTA, CDR2 FQGNSA, per germline. The CDR3 runs 13 residues. Trimming removed 6 bases from V and 1 base from J, with 8 bases in between. The CDR3 protein is CASSFGRTDTQYF. Here the CDR3 DNA reads TGTGCCAGCAGTTTTGGGCGCACAGATACGCAGTATTTT. The whole variable domain, filled in from reference TRBV7-2 and TRBJ2-3, reads GAGVSQSPSNKVTEKGKDVELRCDPISGHTALYWYRQSLGQGLEFLIYFQGNSAPDKSGLPSDRFSAERTGGSVSTLTIQRTQQEDSAVYLCASSFGRTDTQYFGPGTRLTVL.

The rearrangement links TRBV7-2 to TRBJ2-3; unclear D gene. The germline V and J ends were trimmed by 6 bases and 7 bases, with 8 bases remaining between them. From germline, CDR1 is SGHTA and CDR2 FQGNSA. The CDR3 runs to 11 residues. CDR3 loop: CASRISNTQYF. The CDR3 DNA reads as TGTGCCAGCAGGATATCGAATACGCAGTATTTT.

This clonotype was observed many times. V gene TRBV2 combines with J gene TRBJ2-1; D might be TRBD1 or TRBD2, each matching 5 bases. V shed 3 bases and J shed 6 bases, with 15 bases lying between them. The germline CDR1 and CDR2 sequences are SNHLY and FYNNEI. CDR3 size: 15 residues. The CDR3 sequence is CASSEDGTPLNEQFF. CDR3 coding DNA: TGTGCCAGCAGTGAGGACGGGACCCCTCTCAATGAGCAGTTCTTC.

In its sample, this clonotype was seen a few times. The CDR3 DNA is TGTGCCAGCAAAAGACAGATTACTAATGAAAAACTGTTTTTT. This codes for CASKRQITNEKLFF. The chain combines TRBV6-1 with TRBJ1-4; weak D call: TRBD1 (5 bases). Germline CDR1 is MNHNS and CDR2 is SASEGT. This CDR3 contains 14 residues. With 7 bases removed from V and 2 bases from J, the gap between germline ends came to 11 bases.

The chain employs TRBV5-6 and TRBJ1-5; D is possibly TRBD1 (6 bases). This CDR3 contains 14 residues. V lost 7 bases, J lost 4 bases, and 15 bases lay in between. Germline V gene data show CDR1 as SGHDT and CDR2 as YYEEEE. CDR3 bases: TGTGCCAGCGGGGCGACAGGACGTAATCAGCCCCAGCATTTT. This codes for CASGATGRNQPQHF. The full variable domain, its missing parts supplied by reference TRBV5-6 and TRBJ1-5, is DAGVTQSPTHLIKTRGQQVTLRCSPKSGHDTVSWYQQALGQGPQFIFQYYEEEERQRGNFPDRFSGHQFPNYSSELNVNALLLGDSALYLCASGATGRNQPQHFGDGTRLSIL.

This chain joins TRBV28 and TRBJ2-7; 7 bases map to TRBD1. Germline V gene sequence: CDR1 MDHEN, CDR2 SYDVKM. The CDR3 totals 17 residues. With V trimmed by 4 bases and J by 6 bases, 18 bases remained unmatched. Here the CDR3 reads CASSSYTTRDRVGEQYF. In nucleotides, the CDR3 is TGTGCCAGCAGTTCCTACACGACCCGAGACAGGGTAGGCGAGCAGTACTTC.

This clonotype was seen a handful of times. The chain is built from TRBV18 and TRBJ2-3; no definite D call. V lost 6 bases to trimming and J lost 5 bases, with 9 bases between them. This CDR3 has 12 amino acids. Looked up from germline, CDR1 is KGHSH and CDR2 is LQKENI. The CDR3 reads CASSRSEDTQYF. The CDR3 DNA sequence: TGTGCCAGCTCGCGGAGCGAAGATACGCAGTATTTT.

This clonotype was seen ten or more times. The chain uses TRBV24-1 and TRBJ2-3; no clear D. CDR1 KGHDR and CDR2 SFDVKD come from the germline V gene. Trimming shortened V by 4 bases and J by 9 bases, and 13 bases separated the two germline ends. The CDR3 extends over 13 amino acids. Here the CDR3 reads CATSDHARLTQYF. In DNA form, the CDR3 reads TGTGCCACCAGTGACCACGCCAGGTTAACGCAGTATTTT.

In its sample, this clonotype was seen a few times. The chain couples TRBV28 to TRBJ2-2, with unresolved D. The germline CDR1 and CDR2 sequences are MDHEN and SYDVKM. The CDR3 runs 12 residues. Between the trimmed V and J ends, which lost 9 bases and 7 bases, there was a span of 12 bases. The CDR3 reads CASSRVHGELFF. The CDR3 DNA is TGTGCCAGTAGTAGGGTGCACGGGGAGCTGTTTTTT.

This clonotype appeared a few times. V usage is TRBV28 and J usage is TRBJ1-1, with no clear D. The CDR3 sequence is 14 residues long. V was pared by 5 bases and J by 5 bases, with 15 bases between. The germline V gene has CDR1 MDHEN and CDR2 SYDVKM. The CDR3 DNA follows: TGTGCCAGCAGTCTCCAGACGGTTGGTACTGAAGCTTTCTTT. Amino acid sequence: CASSLQTVGTEAFF.

The genes are TRBV3-1 and TRBJ2-7; no clear D gene. Germline CDR1 is LGHDT and CDR2 is YNNKEL (reference sequence). The CDR3 consists of 16 residues. Trimming pared 1 base from V and 3 bases from J, leaving 16 bases between. The CDR3 sequence is CASSQGGMARSYEQYF. The CDR3 DNA sequence: TGTGCCAGCAGCCAAGGGGGAATGGCTAGAAGCTACGAGCAGTACTTC.

This clonotype appeared many times. This chain joins TRBV20-1 and TRBJ2-1, with 9 nucleotides matching TRBD2. Trimming at V came to 5 bases and at J to 6 bases, leaving 8 bases not matched to a gene. This CDR3 comprises 14 residues. Germline V lookup: CDR1 DFQATT, CDR2 SNEGSKA (reference sequence). The CDR3 here is CSAGGGGAPNEQFF. CDR3 DNA: TGCAGTGCTGGGGGCGGGGGGGCCCCCAATGAGCAGTTCTTC.

The chain joins TRBV5-1 to TRBJ2-1, with 8 bases aligning to TRBD2. Germline CDR1 and CDR2: SGHRS and YFSETQ. The CDR3 spans 17 residues. V dropped 6 bases and J dropped 0; count of bases not matched to a gene: 11. The CDR3 DNA follows: TGCGCCAGCACCCGCCTACTAGCGGAAAGCTCCTACAATGAGCAGTTCTTC. Translating it yields CASTRLLAESSYNEQFF.

The chain links TRBV4-3 to TRBJ2-1; D is undetermined. CDR1 LGHNA and CDR2 YSLEER come from the germline V gene. With 2 bases removed from V and 1 base from J, the gap between germline ends came to 6 bases. CDR3 length: 14 amino acids. CDR3 coding DNA: TGCGCCAGCAGCCAAAGAAGGTCCTACAATGAGCAGTTCTTC. As protein: CASSQRRSYNEQFF.

The chain links TRBV11-2 to TRBJ2-5; the D gene is possibly TRBD1 (6 bases). The CDR3 extends over 16 amino acids. Trimming cost V 1 base and J 4 bases, with 16 bases left between them. The germline CDR1 and CDR2 sequences are SGHAT and FQNNGV. CDR3 bases: TGTGCCAGCAGCTTAGCCCTGACAGGATCGGGAGAGACCCAGTACTTC. The encoded protein is CASSLALTGSGETQYF.

This clonotype was picked up a small number of times. The rearrangement uses TRBV5-6 and TRBJ2-6, with 8 positions matching TRBD1. This CDR3 region has 18 residues. Germline V lookup: CDR1 SGHDT, CDR2 YYEEEE. Trimming took 4 bases from V and 1 from J; bases not matched to a gene: 10. The CDR3 DNA reads TGTGCCAGCAGCCCCACCGGGACAGGCCTATCTGGGGCCAACGTCCTGACTTTC. Protein product: CASSPTGTGLSGANVLTF.

V and J are TRBV4-3 and TRBJ1-2; no clear D gene. CDR1 LGHNA and CDR2 YSLEER come from the germline V gene. This CDR3 is built from 16 residues. V gave up 5 bases and J gave up 7 bases, with 23 bases separating them. The CDR3 protein is CASSSSNGNLEGGYTF. The CDR3, as DNA: TGCGCCAGCAGCTCCAGTAACGGCAACCTTGAAGGTGGCTACACCTTC.